This TCR beta chain was recorded in a study of blood T cell repertoires in COVID-19. The method was immunoSEQ multiplex PCR; TCRdb's version includes in-frame clones alone and lacks a portion of them. The sample contains around 45,000 clones, 80% to 90% of which appear only once. Germline values: CDR1 SNHLY, CDR2 FYNNEI. V gave up 4 bases and J gave up 2 bases, with 11 bases separating them. The CDR3 has 14 amino acids. The rearrangement joins TRBV2 to TRBJ1-1, with a tentative D call TRBD1 (6 bases). The source of this sequence is a man in his 60s with active COVID-19. Sequencing was carried out using peripheral blood. The CDR3 nucleotides are TGTGCCAGCAGTGCCCACAGGGCTAACACTGAAGCTTTCTTT. Translation: CASSAHRANTEAFF.